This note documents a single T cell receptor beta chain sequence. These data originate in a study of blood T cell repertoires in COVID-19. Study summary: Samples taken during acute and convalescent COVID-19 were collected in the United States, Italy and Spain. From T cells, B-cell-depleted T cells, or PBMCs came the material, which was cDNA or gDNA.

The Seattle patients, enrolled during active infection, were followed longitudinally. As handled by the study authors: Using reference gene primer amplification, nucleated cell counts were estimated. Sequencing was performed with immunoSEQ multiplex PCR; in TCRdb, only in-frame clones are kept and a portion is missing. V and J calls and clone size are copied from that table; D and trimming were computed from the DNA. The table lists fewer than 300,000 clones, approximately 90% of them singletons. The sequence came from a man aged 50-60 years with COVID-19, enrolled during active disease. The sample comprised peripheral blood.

The CDR3 region has the DNA TGCGCCAGCAGCCAGGACAGGGGGGACTACGAGCAGTACTTC. This sequence encodes CASSQDRGDYEQYF. V is TRBV5-1 and J is TRBJ2-7; 10 positions match TRBD1. This CDR3 is built from 14 residues. The V and J ends lost 4 bases and 3 bases, in that order; junction bases with no gene match: 4. Looked up from germline, CDR1 is SGHRS and CDR2 is YFSETQ.